The 2 T cell receptor beta chains in this list originate from one sample, sequenced in a study of identical twins. TCRdb used MiXCR to reprocess the 5' RACE reads, holding one entry per CDR3 protein. The table includes around 650,000 distinct CDR3 sequences, roughly 7.2% detected once. The same data also contributed to another study, on yellow fever vaccine responses in identical twins.

Sequencing was carried out using PBMCs. The receptors shown here come from a woman aged 18-29 years in good health.

In its sample, this clonotype was seen many times. The chain joins TRBV7-6 to TRBJ2-3; D is unresolved. Germline CDR1 SGHVS, CDR2 FNYEAQ. This CDR3 comprises 13 residues. Trimming cost V 0 bases and J 3 bases, with 4 bases left between them. The CDR3 spells CASSLALTDTQYF. In nucleotides, the CDR3 is TGTGCCAGCAGCTTAGCCTTAACAGATACGCAGTATTTT.

The CDR3 is CASSELVRRLAQETQYF. In DNA form, the CDR3 reads TGTGCCAGCAGTGAATTGGTCCGGAGACTAGCACAAGAGACCCAGTACTTC. The chain is built from TRBV6-1 and TRBJ2-5; TRBD2 matches 7 bases. Germline CDR1 MNHNS, CDR2 SASEGT. This CDR3 spans 17 amino acids. J was trimmed by 2 bases and V by 2 bases; bases with no gene match: 11.